This T cell receptor beta chain was observed in a study of T cell clonality in common variable immunodeficiency. General study results and limits: T cell subpopulation sequencing would be needed to explain CVID clonality. Compared with controls, CVID subjects had fewer shared TCRbeta clones. Fewer deletions and N-nucleotide insertions were reportedly seen in common variable immunodeficiency TCR beta sequences.

The CDR3 is made up of 13 amino acids. The germline V and J ends were trimmed by 3 bases and 7 bases, with 12 bases remaining between them. Per germline, CDR1 SGHTA and CDR2 FQGNSA. Sequencing was performed with immunoSEQ multiplex PCR; in TCRdb, only in-frame clones are kept and a portion is missing. The sample offers roughly 34,000 clones and no singletons, the top ten holding around 27%. This clone was seen ten or more times. What it binds is not known. From the germline J gene comes the end of the CDR3, since the read stops 3 residues before it. Sample: peripheral blood mononuclear cells. J is TRBJ1-1 and V is TRBV7-2; tentative D call: TRBD1 (6 bases). The source is a human donor with common variable immunodeficiency. The DNA read from the CDR3 is TGTGCCAGCAGCTTCGGGACAAGTATTGAA. This codes for CASSFGTSIE. The whole CDR3 region reads CASSFGTSIEAFF. Filled out from reference TRBV7-2 and TRBJ1-1, the complete variable domain reads GAGVSQSPSNKVTEKGKDVELRCDPISGHTALYWYRQSLGQGLEFLIYFQGNSAPDKSGLPSDRFSAERTGGSVSTLTIQRTQQEDSAVYLCASSFGTSIEAFFGQGTRLTVV.